This entry lists 10 T cell receptor beta chains sequenced from one sample in a study of technical replicates of blood from several donors. Only in-frame clones appear in the TCRdb table, and some are missing; sequencing was by immunoSEQ multiplex PCR. The sample yields under 95,000 clones, 95% seen once. The sample comprised T cells isolated from PBMCs. The receptors stem from a human donor in good health.

V and J are TRBV5-1 and TRBJ2-3, with 9 bases aligning to TRBD2. The CDR3 contains 16 residues. CDR1 is SGHRS and CDR2 is YFSETQ in the germline V gene. The V gene end was trimmed by 2 bases and the J gene end by 3 bases; junction bases not matched to a gene: 7. CDR3 amino acids: CASSFRGGGATDTQYF. In DNA, the CDR3 is TGCGCCAGCAGCTTTAGGGGCGGGGGGGCAACAGATACGCAGTATTTT. The full variable domain, completed using reference TRBV5-1 and TRBJ2-3, is KAGVTQTPRYLIKTRGQQVTLSCSPISGHRSVSWYQQTPGQGLQFLFEYFSETQRNKGNFPGRFSGRQFSNSRSEMNVSTLELGDSALYLCASSFRGGGATDTQYFGPGTRLTVL.

The V call is TRBV7-9, the J call TRBJ2-1; 11 nucleotides align to TRBD2. V trimming: 6 bases; J trimming: 3 bases; junction bases outside the gene matches: 4. Germline assignment: CDR1 SEHNR and CDR2 FQNEAQ (reference sequence). The CDR3 contains 15 residues. CDR3 protein: CASRTSGSIYNEQFF. The DNA of the CDR3 is TGTGCCAGCAGAACTAGCGGGAGTATCTACAATGAGCAGTTCTTC.

This chain connects TRBV4-1 to TRBJ2-1; 10 bases fit TRBD1. CDR3 length: 16 residues. Unmatched junction bases numbered 12, after V lost 4 bases and J lost 9 bases. Germline V lookup: CDR1 MGHRA, CDR2 YSYEKL. CDR3 residues: CASSPVPGQGKGEQFF. DNA for the CDR3: TGCGCCAGCAGCCCGGTTCCGGGACAGGGGAAAGGTGAGCAGTTCTTC.

This clone was picked up one time. This chain links TRBV9 with TRBJ2-7; D perhaps matches TRBD1 (6 bases). In germline, CDR1 is SGDLS, CDR2 YYNGEE. This CDR3 has 14 residues. V was pared by 0 bases and J by 2 bases, with 9 bases between. The CDR3 nucleotides are TGTGCCAGCAGCGTAGATCAGGGGACCTACGAGCAGTACTTC. Its translation is CASSVDQGTYEQYF.

The V call is TRBV6-1, the J call TRBJ1-2; no reliable D call. In germline, CDR1 is MNHNS, CDR2 SASEGT. The CDR3 covers 14 residues. V was shortened by 3 bases and J by 3 bases, with 11 bases between the two germline ends. CDR3 nucleotide sequence: TGTGCCAGCAGTGATTACACCTCCGACTATGGCTACACCTTC. This gives the protein CASSDYTSDYGYTF.

The V gene is TRBV9, the J gene TRBJ1-3; D remains ambiguous. Trimming removed 4 bases at V and 4 bases at J, with 12 bases between. Germline V gene lookup returns CDR1 SGDLS and CDR2 YYNGEE. The CDR3 is 14 residues long. The CDR3 nucleotides read TGTGCCAGCAGCCAGCTCGAGGCGGGAAACACCATATATTTT. Translating it yields CASSQLEAGNTIYF.

V gene TRBV5-1 combines with J gene TRBJ2-1; unclear D gene. Germline CDR1 is SGHRS and CDR2 is YFSETQ. The germline V and J ends were trimmed by 0 bases and 10 bases, with 14 bases remaining between them. The CDR3 sequence is 14 residues long. The CDR3 is CASSLASGNPEQFF. CDR3 bases: TGCGCCAGCAGCTTGGCGTCAGGAAATCCCGAGCAGTTCTTC.

V and J are TRBV6-5 and TRBJ2-7; possibly TRBD1 for D (6 bases). The CDR3 contains 15 residues. Germline loops: CDR1 MNHEY, CDR2 SVGAGI. Trimming took off 6 bases at V and 2 bases at J, with 17 bases between the two ends. CDR3 residues: CASSSTGYRTYEQYF. The CDR3 region has the DNA TGTGCCAGCAGCTCAACAGGGTATCGGACCTACGAGCAGTACTTC.

This clone was seen a single time. This CDR3 reads CASSAWVGGVTEAFF. The CDR3 DNA sequence: TGTGCCAGCAGCGCCTGGGTGGGAGGGGTCACTGAAGCTTTCTTT. This chain joins TRBV2 and TRBJ1-1, with a possible D match to TRBD1 (5 bases). Germline V gene lookup returns CDR1 SNHLY and CDR2 FYNNEI. V was clipped by 6 bases and J by 4 bases, with 18 bases between them. The CDR3 spans 15 residues. Full variable domain (missing parts from reference TRBV2 and TRBJ1-1): EPEVTQTPSHQVTQMGQEVILRCVPISNHLYFYWYRQILGQKVEFLVSFYNNEISEKSEIFDDQFSVERPDGSNFTLKIRSTKLEDSAMYFCASSAWVGGVTEAFFGQGTRLTVV.

This clone was seen only once. The J gene is TRBJ2-6, the V gene TRBV5-1; TRBD1 matches at 10 bases. The CDR3 length is 18 residues. CDR1 and CDR2 from the germline V gene are SGHRS and YFSETQ. The junction had 6 bases not matched to a gene; V was cut back by 3 bases and J by 0 bases. CDR3 sequence (DNA): TGCGCCAGCAGCTCAGTGGGGACAGGGGTCTCTGGGGCCAACGTCCTGACTTTC. Translating it yields CASSSVGTGVSGANVLTF.